This T cell receptor beta chain came from a study of T cells in Graves' hyperthyroidism and ophthalmopathy. There were TCR beta CDR3 regions amplified from RNA transcripts. Primed by the HTBI set, a first-round RT-PCR was run on the TCR CDR3. TCRdb analysed the multiplex PCR reads with MiXCR anew, one entry per CDR3 protein. This table has roughly 170,000 distinct CDR3 sequences, more than 15% appearing once. Between the trimmed V and J ends, which lost 0 bases and 5 bases, there was a span of 15 bases. Germline values: CDR1 DFQATT, CDR2 SNEGSKA (reference sequence). The CDR3 spans 15 residues. This receptor was taken from a woman between 50 and 59 years old with Graves' hyperthyroidism. The source material was blood. V is TRBV20-1 and J is TRBJ2-3; a weak D match, TRBD2 (6 bases). CDR3 coding DNA: TGCAGTGCTAGAGATAGGACTACCTCGATAGATACGCAGTATTTT. It specifies CSARDRTTSIDTQYF.